Shown below are 32 T cell receptor beta chains from a single sample sequenced in a study of shared clonotypes between healthy human individuals. The protocol was immunoSEQ multiplex PCR, while the TCRdb copy is restricted to in-frame clones and leaves out a portion. The data contain some 530,000 clones, 70% to 80% of them singletons. Material: PBMCs. The origin of the receptors is a woman in her forties in good health. Some clones in this sample may be carry-over from other donors' samples.

The V call is TRBV7-2, the J call TRBJ1-2; 8 bases line up with TRBD1. In germline, CDR1 is SGHTA, CDR2 FQGNSA. The CDR3 is made up of 14 amino acids. V lost 4 bases, J lost 4 bases, and 5 bases stayed unmatched. The CDR3 nucleotides are TGTGCCAGCAGCTCATCCGGGACAGGCTATGGCTACACCTTC. This sequence encodes CASSSSGTGYGYTF.

The rearrangement links TRBV19 to TRBJ1-5, with D unclear. There are 14 residues in the CDR3. Germline CDR1 LNHDA, CDR2 SQIVND (reference sequence). The V gene lost 5 bases and the J gene lost 6 bases, with 14 bases spanning the gap. The CDR3 DNA reads as TGTGCCAGTAGTCCGCAAAGGACTGGTCAGCCCCAGCATTTT. Protein sequence: CASSPQRTGQPQHF.

The chain employs TRBV6-1 and TRBJ1-5; D ambiguous. This CDR3 comprises 17 residues. Germline CDR1 reads MNHNS; CDR2 reads SASEGT. V gave up 2 bases and J gave up 0 bases, with 14 bases separating them. This CDR3 is CASSETWTVISNQPQHF. CDR3 nucleotide sequence: TGTGCCAGCAGTGAAACTTGGACTGTTATTAGCAATCAGCCCCAGCATTTT.

V is TRBV6-5 and J is TRBJ1-6; D not resolved. V lost 5 bases, J lost 5 bases, and 7 bases lay in between. CDR3 size: 13 residues. Looked up from germline, CDR1 is MNHEY and CDR2 is SVGAGI. The chain's CDR3 is CASSPADNSPLHF. CDR3 in DNA: TGTGCCAGCAGTCCCGCCGATAATTCACCCCTCCACTTT.

The rearrangement joins TRBV9 to TRBJ1-4, with 8 positions matching TRBD1. The CDR3 sequence is 17 residues long. Germline lookup yields CDR1 SGDLS and CDR2 YYNGEE. V shed 4 bases and J 4 bases; nucleotides not matched to a gene: 12. CDR3 region: CASSSKNQGARNEKLFF. The CDR3 nucleotides read TGTGCCAGCAGCTCAAAGAACCAGGGGGCGCGTAATGAAAAACTGTTTTTT.

The chain joins TRBV28 to TRBJ1-1; D is ambiguous. The CDR3 has 13 residues. Germline V gene sequence: CDR1 MDHEN, CDR2 SYDVKM. V lost 2 bases and J 7 bases, leaving 11 bases between the germline ends. The CDR3 loop is CASSLMHFNEAFF. The CDR3 DNA is TGTGCCAGCAGTTTAATGCACTTCAATGAAGCTTTCTTT.

V is TRBV7-2 and J is TRBJ1-1; D is uncertain. Trimming removed 2 bases from V and 1 base from J, with 8 bases in between. Germline CDR1 SGHTA, CDR2 FQGNSA. CDR3 length: 14 residues. The CDR3 nucleotides are TGTGCCAGCAGCTTAAGGTTTCCGAACACTGAAGCTTTCTTT. It specifies CASSLRFPNTEAFF.

This chain connects TRBV11-3 to TRBJ1-1; D uncertain. Germline V lookup: CDR1 SGHNT, CDR2 YENEEA. V was pared by 5 bases and J by 5 bases, with 15 bases between. CDR3 size: 14 residues. Here the CDR3 reads CASSPTREGTEAFF. For the CDR3, the DNA is TGTGCCAGCAGCCCGACCCGGGAGGGAACTGAAGCTTTCTTT.

The V call is TRBV21-1, the J call TRBJ2-7; the D segment call TRBD1 is taken from the table without a DNA check. TRBV21-1 is classified as a pseudogene. The CDR3 runs 15 residues. CDR3 bases: TGTGCCAGCTGTCCTCCCGGGACAGGACACTACGAGCAGTACTTC. This sequence encodes CASCPPGTGHYEQYF.

This clone was found a few times. The chain uses TRBV27 and TRBJ2-1, with 11 bases aligning to TRBD2. CDR1 is MNHEY, CDR2 SMNVEV, per germline (reference sequence). CDR3 length: 16 amino acids. Losses at the gene ends were 4 bases for V and 8 bases for J; bases not matched to a gene: 10. CDR3 residues: CASSSLSGGGPHEQFF. The CDR3 DNA follows: TGTGCCAGCAGTTCCCTTAGCGGGGGGGGCCCGCATGAGCAGTTCTTC.

The CDR3 spells CASSLFGTAEAFF. The CDR3 DNA is TGTGCCAGCAGTTTATTCGGGACAGCTGAAGCTTTCTTT. This chain links TRBV28 with TRBJ1-1; 7 nucleotides line up with TRBD1. Trimming cost V 1 base and J 6 bases; bases outside gene matches: 2. This CDR3 spans 13 amino acids. In germline, CDR1 is MDHEN, CDR2 SYDVKM. Together with reference TRBV28 and TRBJ1-1, the CDR3 gives the full variable domain: DVKVTQSSRYLVKRTGEKVFLECVQDMDHENMFWYRQDPGLGLRLIYFSYDVKMKEKGDIPEGYSVSREKKERFSLILESASTNQTSMYLCASSLFGTAEAFFGQGTRLTVV.

The chain links TRBV5-5 to TRBJ2-3; TRBD1 aligns across 10 bases. V gave up 3 bases and J gave up 6 bases; unmatched junction bases: 13. This CDR3 has 17 residues. Germline V gives CDR1 SGHKS, CDR2 YYEKEE (reference sequence). CDR3 protein: CASSSNKGQGKEDTQYF. CDR3 nucleotide sequence: TGTGCCAGCAGCTCGAACAAGGGACAGGGGAAAGAGGATACGCAGTATTTT.

This clone was detected only once. The CDR3, as DNA: TGTGCCTGGGGGAGGGACAGGGGAACGTACGAGCAGTACTTC. Protein: CAWGRDRGTYEQYF. The V gene is TRBV30, the J gene TRBJ2-7, with TRBD1 matching over 10 bases. Germline CDR1 reads GTSNPN; CDR2 reads SVGIG (reference sequence). Germline trimming cut 5 bases from V and 4 bases from J; bases unmatched to any gene: 8. The CDR3 totals 14 residues.

This clone was found once. The chain has TRBV27 and TRBJ2-2; TRBD2 aligns across 11 bases. The CDR3 has 15 residues. The V and J ends lost 5 bases and 5 bases, in that order; junction bases with no gene match: 4. Germline V gene data show CDR1 as MNHEY and CDR2 as SMNVEV (reference sequence). The CDR3 DNA reads TGTGCCAGCAGTATCGGGACTAGCGGAACCGGGGAGCTGTTTTTT. It yields the protein CASSIGTSGTGELFF.

V gene TRBV2 combines with J gene TRBJ2-5, with unresolved D. The DNA end is more similar to TRBJ2-7, so the J call may be wrong. The CDR3 runs to 10 residues. The V gene's germline CDR1 is SNHLY and CDR2 FYNNEI. CDR3 nucleotides: TGTGCCAGTCAAGTAGGCGAGCAGTACTTC. Residues: CASQVGEQYF.

This clone was observed a single time. V usage is TRBV5-5 and J usage is TRBJ2-3, with 8 bases that match TRBD2. Germline V gene data show CDR1 as SGHKS and CDR2 as YYEKEE (reference sequence). With 4 bases clipped from V and 5 bases from J, the junction kept 9 bases outside the gene matches. This CDR3 contains 15 residues. CDR3 in amino acids: CASSRSGIVVDTQYF. CDR3 DNA: TGTGCCAGCAGCCGTAGCGGGATAGTAGTAGATACGCAGTATTTT.

In its sample, this clone was seen once. The chain has TRBV28 and TRBJ2-2; tentatively, D is TRBD1 or TRBD2 (5 bases each). With 4 bases removed from V and 6 bases from J, the gap between germline ends came to 18 bases. Germline V gene lookup returns CDR1 MDHEN and CDR2 SYDVKM. This CDR3 contains 16 residues. The CDR3 DNA reads as TGTGCCAGCAGTTACATGGGACCTACAGCGGCCGGGGAGCTGTTTTTT. It codes for CASSYMGPTAAGELFF.

The chain employs TRBV15 and TRBJ2-2, with D unclear. Per the germline V gene, CDR1 is LNHNV and CDR2 is YYDKDF (reference sequence). This CDR3 spans 15 amino acids. V was shortened by 1 base and J by 5 bases, with 11 bases between the two germline ends. For the CDR3, the DNA is TGTGCCACCAGCAGAGGTTTCGCAAAAACCGGGGAGCTGTTTTTT. As protein: CATSRGFAKTGELFF.

CDR3 sequence reads: CASSPEPDAYEQYF. CDR3 DNA sequence: TGTGCCAGCTCACCCGAGCCCGACGCCTACGAGCAGTACTTC. The chain combines TRBV18 with TRBJ2-7; D is unclear. CDR1 and CDR2 from the germline V gene are KGHSH and LQKENI. The CDR3 runs to 14 residues. V was trimmed by 3 bases and J by 2 bases, leaving 11 bases between them.

The V call is TRBV6-5, the J call TRBJ1-3; D unresolved. CDR1 MNHEY and CDR2 SVGAGI come from the germline V gene. The ends were cut back, 2 bases at V and 0 bases at J, with 8 bases in the middle. This CDR3 has 15 amino acids. The CDR3 sequence is CASSYDSFSGNTIYF. CDR3 in DNA: TGTGCCAGCAGTTACGACTCCTTCTCTGGAAACACCATATATTTT.

The chain joins TRBV21-1 to TRBJ1-5; the DNA was not compared with TRBD1, the D call given in the table. TRBV21-1 is a pseudogene. CDR3 length equals 15 residues. CDR3 sequence: CASSKGQGANQPQHF. The CDR3 bases are TGTGCCAGCAGCAAAGGACAGGGGGCCAATCAGCCCCAGCATTTT.

This chain connects TRBV21-1 to TRBJ2-2; TRBD2 is the table's D call, not checked against the DNA. TRBV21-1 has pseudogene status. This CDR3 comprises 17 residues. The CDR3 protein is CASSPRTSGRAVGELFF. CDR3 DNA: TGTGCCAGCAGCCCTCGGACTAGCGGGAGGGCCGTCGGGGAGCTGTTTTTT.

This sequence joins TRBV28 and TRBJ1-5; TRBD1 might be the D (6 bases). Between the trimmed V and J ends, which lost 6 bases and 0 bases, there was a span of 15 bases. CDR1 is MDHEN, CDR2 SYDVKM, per germline. This CDR3 region has 16 residues. CDR3 protein: CASSMTGMGSNQPQHF. DNA for the CDR3: TGTGCCAGCAGCATGACAGGAATGGGTAGCAATCAGCCCCAGCATTTT.

The chain links TRBV5-1 to TRBJ2-1, with 7 bases matching TRBD2. The V segment lost 0 bases and the J segment 5 bases; nucleotides outside the gene matches: 8. The CDR3 is 16 residues long. Germline-derived CDR1 and CDR2 are SGHRS and YFSETQ. The CDR3 is CASSLALAGVNNEQFF. In DNA, the CDR3 is TGCGCCAGCAGCTTGGCGCTCGCGGGAGTTAACAATGAGCAGTTCTTC.

The chain uses TRBV30 and TRBJ2-5; tentative D call: TRBD1 (6 bases). Trimming pared 1 base from V and 4 bases from J, leaving 16 bases between. Looked up from germline, CDR1 is GTSNPN and CDR2 is SVGIG (reference sequence). This CDR3 is built from 15 residues. The DNA for the CDR3 is TGTGCCTGGAGTGGTTTACCCTTGGGGGCAGAGACCCAGTACTTC. Translation gives CAWSGLPLGAETQYF.

This clone was counted only a few times. Other DNA variants within this sample encode the same CDR3. This rearrangement joins TRBV30 to TRBJ1-2, with a tentative D call TRBD1 (6 bases). The CDR3 contains 14 residues. The germline V gene has CDR1 GTSNPN and CDR2 SVGIG (reference sequence). V was trimmed by 4 bases and J by 4 bases, leaving 16 bases between them. The CDR3 here is CAWTPSETGYGYTF. CDR3 sequence (DNA): TGTGCCTGGACCCCCTCTGAGACAGGCTATGGCTACACCTTC. Complete variable domain (other parts from reference TRBV30 and TRBJ1-2): SQTIHQWPATLVQPVGSPLSLECTVEGTSNPNLYWYRQAAGRGLQLLFYSVGIGQISSEVPQNLSASRPQDRQFILSSKKLLLSDSGFYLCAWTPSETGYGYTFGSGTRLTVV.

This chain links TRBV7-8 with TRBJ2-7, with TRBD2 matching 10 bases. The V and J ends lost 2 bases and 4 bases, in that order; junction bases with no gene match: 8. The CDR3 has 16 residues. The germline V gene has CDR1 SGHVS and CDR2 FQNEAQ. The CDR3, as DNA: TGTGCCAGCAGCTTAACGAGGCTAGCGGGAGCATACGAGCAGTACTTC. The encoded protein is CASSLTRLAGAYEQYF.

The rearrangement joins TRBV7-2 to TRBJ2-7; 11 nucleotides match TRBD2. Germline lookup yields CDR1 SGHTA and CDR2 FQGNSA. Unmatched junction bases numbered 7, after V lost 3 bases and J lost 6 bases. CDR3 length: 15 amino acids. CDR3 sequence (DNA): TGTGCCAGCAGCTTGTCTACTAGCGGGAGTGGCGAGCAGTACTTC. This gives the protein CASSLSTSGSGEQYF.

This clone was observed once. This CDR3 is also generated by other DNA sequences in the sample. The chain combines TRBV28 with TRBJ2-7, with 8 bases fitting TRBD1. The trim removed 2 bases at V and 4 bases at J, leaving 7 bases unmatched. The CDR3 is 15 amino acids. The germline V gene has CDR1 MDHEN and CDR2 SYDVKM. CDR3 region: CASSLGGQEKYEQYF. The CDR3 nucleotides read TGTGCCAGCAGTTTAGGGGGACAGGAGAAGTACGAGCAGTACTTC.

Concerning this clone itself: A read error may explain this, as a much larger clone is one base away. This CDR3 is also generated by other DNA sequences in the sample. V is TRBV30 and J is TRBJ1-5; D is uncertain. CDR1 is GTSNPN and CDR2 is SVGIG in the germline V gene (reference sequence). This CDR3 has 13 residues. Here the CDR3 reads CAWSVRVNQPQHF. Written as DNA, the CDR3 is TGTGCCTGGAGTGTACGGGTCAATCAGCCCCAGCACTTT.

CDR3 sequence (DNA): TGTGCCAGCAGGGGCACTAGACAAGAGACCCAGTACTTC. Amino acids: CASRGTRQETQYF. The chain is built from TRBV2 and TRBJ2-5; perhaps TRBD2 as D (5 bases). Trimming stripped 6 bases from V and 2 bases from J, with 10 bases between. The CDR3 has 13 amino acids. Germline CDR1 SNHLY, CDR2 FYNNEI.

About this clone itself: It may be a read error: a sequence one base away is much more abundant. CDR3 amino acids: CASSAFVTYEQCF. The CDR3 DNA sequence: TGTGCCAGCAGCGCCTTTGTGACCTACGAGCAGTGCTTC. The chain is built from TRBV2 and TRBJ2-7; D unresolved. Germline CDR1 is SNHLY and CDR2 is FYNNEI. The CDR3 has 13 amino acids.